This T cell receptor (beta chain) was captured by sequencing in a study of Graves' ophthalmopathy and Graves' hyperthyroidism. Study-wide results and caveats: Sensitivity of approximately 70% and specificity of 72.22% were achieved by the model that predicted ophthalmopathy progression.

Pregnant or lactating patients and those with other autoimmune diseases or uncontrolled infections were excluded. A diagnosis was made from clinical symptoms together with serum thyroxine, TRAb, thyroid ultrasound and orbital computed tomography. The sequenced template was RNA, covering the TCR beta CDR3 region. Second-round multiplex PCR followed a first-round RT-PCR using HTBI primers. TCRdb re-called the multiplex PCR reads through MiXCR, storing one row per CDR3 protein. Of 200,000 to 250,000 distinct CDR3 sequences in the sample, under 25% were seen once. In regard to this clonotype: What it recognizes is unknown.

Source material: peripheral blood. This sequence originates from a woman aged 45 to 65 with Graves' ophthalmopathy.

The CDR3 coding sequence is TGTGCCAGCAGGTGGGATTCCACCGGGGAGCTGTTTTTT. Translating gives CASRWDSTGELFF. The rearrangement joins TRBV28 to TRBJ2-2; D is unresolved. The CDR3 totals 13 residues. Trimming took 6 bases from V and 4 from J, leaving 9 bases between them. Per the germline V gene, CDR1 is MDHEN and CDR2 is SYDVKM. Full variable domain (outside the CDR3, taken from reference TRBV28 and TRBJ2-2): DVKVTQSSRYLVKRTGEKVFLECVQDMDHENMFWYRQDPGLGLRLIYFSYDVKMKEKGDIPEGYSVSREKKERFSLILESASTNQTSMYLCASRWDSTGELFFGEGSRLTVL.